The present T cell receptor (beta chain) was sequenced within a study of blood T cell repertoires in COVID-19. As for the study in general: Samples of COVID-19 (acute and convalescent) were obtained from the United States, Italy and Spain.

In germline, CDR1 is SGHNT, CDR2 YENEEA. The CDR3 is made up of 14 amino acids. Between the trimmed V and J ends, which lost 4 bases and 4 bases, there was a span of 12 bases. TCRdb's copy holds only in-frame clones and misses some; the assay was immunoSEQ multiplex PCR. Seen here are approximately 150,000 clones, around 89% observed once, and the top ten hold about an eighth. This clone was detected only once. This chain uses TRBV11-3 with TRBJ2-3; no clear D gene. Sample: peripheral blood. The receptor was isolated from a man younger than 35 with COVID-19, enrolled during active disease. CDR3 residues: CASSSGRRADTQYF. CDR3 sequence (DNA): TGTGCCAGCAGCTCAGGCCGGCGAGCAGATACGCAGTATTTT.